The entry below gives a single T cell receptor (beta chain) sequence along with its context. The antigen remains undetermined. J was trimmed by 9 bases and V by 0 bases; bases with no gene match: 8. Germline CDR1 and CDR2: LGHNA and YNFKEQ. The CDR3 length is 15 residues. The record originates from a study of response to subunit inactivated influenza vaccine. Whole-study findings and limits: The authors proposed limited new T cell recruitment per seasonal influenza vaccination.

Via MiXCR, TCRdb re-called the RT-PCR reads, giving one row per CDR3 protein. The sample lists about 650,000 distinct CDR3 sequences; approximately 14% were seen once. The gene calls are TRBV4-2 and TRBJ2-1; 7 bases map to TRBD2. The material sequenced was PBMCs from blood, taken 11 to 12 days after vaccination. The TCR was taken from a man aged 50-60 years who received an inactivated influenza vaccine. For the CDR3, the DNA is TGTGCCAGCAGCCAAGAGTGGGGAGGGGTTCTTGAGCAGTTCTTC. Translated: CASSQEWGGVLEQFF.